This T cell receptor (beta chain) was identified during a study of cytomegalovirus exposure and HLA in healthy donors. Overall study results and limits: The study carried out a later analysis of TCR beta sequences. It associated some 17,000 of them with specific HLA alleles at a false discovery rate of 0.05.

A multiplex PCR was run with 60 Vbeta primers and 13 Jbeta primers. Generated by immunoSEQ multiplex PCR, the TCRdb table keeps only in-frame clones and is missing some. The data contain 150,000 to 200,000 clones, more than 75% of them singletons. The V end lost 1 base, the J end lost 3 bases, and 10 bases lay between the germline ends. Looked up from germline, CDR1 is LNHNV and CDR2 is YYDKDF (reference sequence). The CDR3 extends over 14 amino acids. As regards this clone: The antigen is undetermined.

The source material was PBMCs. The receptor comes from a woman in her forties or fifties in good health and CMV-seronegative. This rearrangement joins TRBV15 to TRBJ2-7; TRBD2 might be the D (6 bases). The CDR3 sequence is CATSRAGDFYEQYF. Here the CDR3 DNA reads TGTGCCACCAGCAGAGCCGGGGACTTCTACGAGCAGTACTTC. Based on the CDR3 plus reference TRBV15 and TRBJ2-7, the full variable domain is DAMVIQNPRYQVTQFGKPVTLSCSQTLNHNVMYWYQQKSSQAPKLLFHYYDKDFNNEADTPDNFQSRRPNTSFCFLDIRSPGLGDTAMYLCATSRAGDFYEQYFGPGTRLTVT.